In its sample, the clone carrying this T cell receptor beta chain was seen many times. The record originates from a study of T cells in Graves' hyperthyroidism and ophthalmopathy. Germline V gives CDR1 MNHNS, CDR2 SASEGT. Trimming stripped 5 bases from V and 12 bases from J, with 19 bases between. This CDR3 has 14 residues. Amplification of TCR beta CDR3 regions was performed using RNA transcripts as template. TCR CDR3 regions were first amplified by RT-PCR with HTBI primers. MiXCR, applied by TCRdb to the multiplex PCR reads, yields one record per CDR3 protein. The table has about 110,000 distinct CDR3 sequences, around a sixth seen once.

The material sequenced was blood. This TCR was recovered from a woman between 45 and 60 years old with Graves' hyperthyroidism. V and J are TRBV6-1 and TRBJ1-4; D ambiguous. CDR3 residues: CASSWGGLARELFF. In DNA form, the CDR3 reads TGTGCCAGCAGTTGGGGTGGTTTGGCGCGGGAACTGTTTTTT.